Following are 18 T cell receptor beta chains from one sample sequenced in a study of T cells after yellow fever vaccination (dated by TCRdb to about 2019). The intended sense of this specimen's treatment or condition label: live attenuated yellow fever vaccine strain. To prepare the library, 5' RACE was applied. Instrument on record: Illumina HiSeq 2500. The public reads were reanalyzed by TCRdb: fastp trimming at Q25, MiXCR alignment, in-frame beta chains only. Rows matching on CDR3 protein sequence are summarized as one entry with the most common DNA and genes. The sample table records about 330,000 distinct CDR3 sequences; 6.8% of these occur just once. The ten biggest clones cover roughly 19% of the sample. Sequences were derived from PBMCs, sampled roughly seven weeks after the first yellow fever vaccination. These receptors were obtained from a man younger than 35 who received the YFV17D yellow fever vaccine.

This clonotype was recorded at least ten times. The chain joins TRBV5-1 to TRBJ2-7; 8 bases agree with TRBD2. After removal of 0 bases from V and 2 bases from J, the junction contained 4 bases not matched to a gene. The length of the CDR3 is 15 residues. CDR1 and CDR2 (germline): SGHRS, YFSETQ. This CDR3 reads CASSLGGTSAYEQYF. DNA for the CDR3: TGCGCCAGCAGCTTGGGTGGGACTAGTGCCTACGAGCAGTACTTC.

V usage is TRBV4-1 and J usage is TRBJ1-2; a possible D gene is TRBD1 (6 bases). This CDR3 spans 17 amino acids. With 0 bases removed from V and 2 bases from J, the gap between germline ends came to 16 bases. The germline V gene encodes CDR1 MGHRA and CDR2 YSYEKL. The CDR3 DNA sequence: TGCGCCAGCAGCCAAGATCACAGGGTCGGGGGGAACTATGGCTACACCTTC. This encodes CASSQDHRVGGNYGYTF.

The chain carries TRBV7-9 and TRBJ2-1, with unresolved D. CDR3 length: 17 residues. CDR1 and CDR2 (germline): SEHNR, FQNEAQ (reference sequence). Trimming shortened V by 4 bases and J by 0 bases, and 16 bases separated the two germline ends. The CDR3 here is CASSWTSQWSSYNEQFF. CDR3 DNA sequence: TGTGCCAGCAGCTGGACCTCACAGTGGAGCTCCTACAATGAGCAGTTCTTC. Full variable domain (missing parts from reference TRBV7-9 and TRBJ2-1): DTGVSQNPRHKITKRGQNVTFRCDPISEHNRLYWYRQTLGQGPEFLTYFQNEAQLEKSRLLSDRFSAERPKGSFSTLEIQRTEQGDSAMYLCASSWTSQWSSYNEQFFGPGTRLTVL.

V and J are TRBV7-2 and TRBJ1-1; the D gene is possibly TRBD1 (5 bases). The CDR3 is made up of 16 amino acids. Germline V gene lookup returns CDR1 SGHTA and CDR2 FQGNSA. The V and J ends lost 6 bases and 1 base respectively, with 18 bases between them. The CDR3 loop is CASRPRSRQTNTEAFF. CDR3 sequence (DNA): TGTGCCAGCAGGCCAAGATCTAGACAGACGAACACTGAAGCTTTCTTT.

The rearrangement links TRBV30 to TRBJ2-5; no clear D gene. This CDR3 has 11 residues. V lost 7 bases to trimming and J lost 5 bases, with 11 bases between them. Germline values: CDR1 GTSNPN, CDR2 SVGIG (reference sequence). The CDR3 loop reads CASGQSETQYF. In nucleotides, the CDR3 is TGTGCCTCGGGCCAATCGGAGACCCAGTACTTC.

The chain combines TRBV7-9 with TRBJ2-7; 7 bases agree with TRBD1. Trimming cost V 4 bases and J 2 bases; bases outside gene matches: 2. Germline V lookup: CDR1 SEHNR, CDR2 FQNEAQ (reference sequence). CDR3 length: 13 amino acids. The CDR3: CASSYTGAYEQYF. CDR3 coding DNA: TGTGCCAGCAGCTACACAGGGGCCTACGAGCAGTACTTC.

The V gene is TRBV7-9, the J gene TRBJ2-3; 9 bases are shared with TRBD1. V lost 5 bases, J lost 4 bases, and 4 bases stayed unmatched. Germline lookup yields CDR1 SEHNR and CDR2 FQNEAQ (reference sequence). This CDR3 is 14 amino acids long. The CDR3 DNA is TGTGCCAGCAGCCCGCGACAGGGGGCAGATACGCAGTATTTT. It yields the protein CASSPRQGADTQYF.

This clonotype was counted a few times. The chain couples TRBV9 to TRBJ2-5; 8 nucleotides agree with TRBD2. The germline CDR1 and CDR2 sequences are SGDLS and YYNGEE. This CDR3 is built from 17 residues. Trimming removed 4 bases from V and 3 bases from J; junction bases left unmatched: 14. The chain's CDR3 is CASSPWFNQRGKETQYF. CDR3 sequence (DNA): TGTGCCAGCAGCCCTTGGTTTAATCAGCGGGGGAAAGAGACCCAGTACTTC.

V gene TRBV24-1 combines with J gene TRBJ2-3; 7 nucleotides line up with TRBD1. Germline V gene sequence: CDR1 KGHDR, CDR2 SFDVKD. V gave up 7 bases and J gave up 1 base; unmatched junction bases: 7. CDR3 length equals 15 residues. As DNA, the CDR3 is TGTGCCACCAGGGCCCCCCAGGGGGGCACAGATACGCAGTATTTT. It specifies CATRAPQGGTDTQYF.

The V and J genes are TRBV5-1 and TRBJ1-1; the D gene is possibly TRBD1 (5 bases). Germline CDR1 is SGHRS and CDR2 is YFSETQ. The CDR3 extends over 17 amino acids. Trimming shortened V by 0 bases and J by 4 bases, and 19 bases separated the two germline ends. The CDR3 protein is CASSLAGGMLRVTEAFF. The CDR3 DNA reads as TGCGCCAGCAGCTTGGCCGGGGGAATGCTGCGCGTCACTGAAGCTTTCTTT.

This clonotype was observed at least ten times. The rearrangement links TRBV7-8 to TRBJ2-1; D might be TRBD1 (6 bases). The ends were cut back, 6 bases at V and 4 bases at J, with 13 bases in the middle. Germline CDR1 is SGHVS and CDR2 is FQNEAQ. This CDR3 comprises 14 residues. The CDR3 region is CASRTGTSYNEQFF. The CDR3 DNA reads TGTGCCAGCAGAACCGGGACATCTTACAATGAGCAGTTCTTC. The whole variable domain, remainder taken from reference TRBV7-8 and TRBJ2-1, is GAGVSQSPRYKVAKRGQDVALRCDPISGHVSLFWYQQALGQGPEFLTYFQNEAQLDKSGLPSDRFFAERPEGSVSTLKIQRTQQEDSAVYLCASRTGTSYNEQFFGPGTRLTVL.

This chain links TRBV20-1 with TRBJ1-5; 9 bases line up with TRBD1. The CDR3 extends over 16 amino acids. CDR1 and CDR2 from the germline V gene are DFQATT and SNEGSKA (reference sequence). V shed 0 bases, J shed 9 bases, and the junction held 12 bases outside the gene matches. The DNA for the CDR3 is TGCAGTGCTAGAGATCTAGCTTCGGACAGGGGACGGCCCCAGCATTTT. Encoded protein: CSARDLASDRGRPQHF.

This chain connects TRBV29-1 to TRBJ2-5, with D perhaps matching TRBD2 (6 bases). Trimming removed 3 bases from V and 5 bases from J, with 10 bases in between. CDR3 length: 12 amino acids. CDR1 SQVTM and CDR2 ANQGSEA come from the germline V gene. In DNA, the CDR3 is TGCAGCGTTGATGGGGGGAGTGAGACCCAGTACTTC. It translates to CSVDGGSETQYF.

The rearrangement links TRBV4-3 to TRBJ1-1, with 9 bases matching TRBD1. This CDR3 spans 15 amino acids. Per the germline V gene, CDR1 is LGHNA and CDR2 is YSLEER. J was trimmed by 3 bases and V by 3 bases; bases with no gene match: 5. As DNA, the CDR3 is TGCGCCAGCAGCCATGCCGGGACAGGGCACACTGAAGCTTTCTTT. Amino acid sequence: CASSHAGTGHTEAFF.

This clonotype has only a few counts. The chain recombines TRBV19 with TRBJ1-1; no reliable D call. Trimming took off 6 bases at V and 5 bases at J, with 10 bases between the two ends. The CDR3 length is 12 residues. Germline-derived CDR1 and CDR2 are LNHDA and SQIVND (reference sequence). This chain's CDR3 is CASRWGGTEAFF. In nucleotides, the CDR3 is TGTGCCAGTAGGTGGGGAGGGACTGAAGCTTTCTTT.

There are a few counts of this clonotype. This CDR3 reads CASSSGTGGAETQYF. CDR3 bases: TGCGCCAGCAGCTCGGGGACAGGGGGCGCGGAGACCCAGTACTTC. This chain joins TRBV5-1 and TRBJ2-5; 12 bases are shared with TRBD1. The CDR3 has 15 amino acids. Germline CDR1 reads SGHRS; CDR2 reads YFSETQ. V was pared by 3 bases and J by 5 bases, with 5 bases of the junction left unmatched.

Only a few counts were recorded for this clonotype. The chain couples TRBV5-1 to TRBJ2-3; 10 bases fit TRBD2. The CDR3 consists of 17 residues. The germline CDR1 and CDR2 sequences are SGHRS and YFSETQ. The trim removed 4 bases at V and 0 bases at J, leaving 8 bases unmatched. The CDR3 nucleotides read TGCGCCAGCAGCCCCTATAGCGGGGGGTTTAGCACAGATACGCAGTATTTT. This sequence encodes CASSPYSGGFSTDTQYF.

This clonotype was seen a handful of times. The chain links TRBV27 to TRBJ2-5; possibly TRBD1 for D (5 bases). Germline V gene lookup returns CDR1 MNHEY and CDR2 SMNVEV (reference sequence). With 6 bases removed from V and 3 bases from J, the gap between germline ends came to 14 bases. The CDR3 extends over 14 amino acids. The CDR3 region has the DNA TGTGCCAGCAGCGAGGAAGGGGCAGAAGAGACCCAGTACTTC. Amino acid sequence: CASSEEGAEETQYF.